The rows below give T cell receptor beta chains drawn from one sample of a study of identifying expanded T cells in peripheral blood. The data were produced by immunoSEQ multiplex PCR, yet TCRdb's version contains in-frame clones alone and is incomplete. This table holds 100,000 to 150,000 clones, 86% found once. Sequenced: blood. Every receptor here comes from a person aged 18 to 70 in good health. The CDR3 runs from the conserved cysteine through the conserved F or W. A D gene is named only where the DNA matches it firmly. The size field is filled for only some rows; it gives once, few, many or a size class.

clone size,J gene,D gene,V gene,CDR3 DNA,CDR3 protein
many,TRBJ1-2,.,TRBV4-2,TGTGCCAGCAGCCCCCACGGGCAGGGGAGGAGTGTGAGCTATGGCTACACCTTC,CASSPHGQGRSVSYGYTF
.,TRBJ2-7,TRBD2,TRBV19,TGTGCCAGTAGTAGGACTCTGGGCGGGAGCTACGAGCAGTACTTC,CASSRTLGGSYEQYF
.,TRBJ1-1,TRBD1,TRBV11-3,TGTGCCAGCAGCTTAGAAAAGGGGGCGGGCACTGAAGCTTTCTTT,CASSLEKGAGTEAFF
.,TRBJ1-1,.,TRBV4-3,TGCGCCAGCAGCCAAGGGGGGGGCTCAAGGGACACTGAAGCTTTCTTT,CASSQGGGSRDTEAFF
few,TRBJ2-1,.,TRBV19,TGTGCCAGTAGTATTCGCGGTTTTCACCACAATGAGCAGTTCTTC,CASSIRGFHHNEQFF
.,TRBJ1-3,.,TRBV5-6,TGTGCCAGCAGCTTTCCCAGACTCAGCGGAAACACCATATATTTT,CASSFPRLSGNTIYF
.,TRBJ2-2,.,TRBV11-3,TGTGCCAGCAGCCCGGGACAGAACACCGGGGAGCTGTTTTTT,CASSPGQNTGELFF
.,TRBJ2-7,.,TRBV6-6,TGTGCCAGCAGGGGGGTAGGGAGCTCCTACGAGCAGTACTTC,CASRGVGSSYEQYF
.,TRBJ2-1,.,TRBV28,TGTGCCAGCAGTTTTACATCGGCAGGGAGAAGGAATGAGCAGTTCTTC,CASSFTSAGRRNEQFF
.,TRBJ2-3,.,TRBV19,TGTGCCAGTAGTATAGCGTCCGATACGCAGTATTTT,CASSIASDTQYF
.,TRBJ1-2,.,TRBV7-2,TGTGCCAGCACCCGAAGAGGGGGTGCTAACTATGGCTACACCTTC,CASTRRGGANYGYTF
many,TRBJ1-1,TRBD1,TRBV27,TGTGCCAGCAGCCGACAGGGGGACACTGAAGCTTTCTTT,CASSRQGDTEAFF
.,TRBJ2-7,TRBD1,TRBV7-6,TGTGCCAGCAGCTCAGGACAGGCTGGATCCTACGAGCAGTACTTC,CASSSGQAGSYEQYF
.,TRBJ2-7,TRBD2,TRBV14,TGTGCCAGCAGCCTAGCGGGAGGTTTCTACGAGCAGTACTTC,CASSLAGGFYEQYF
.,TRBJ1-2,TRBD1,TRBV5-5,TGTGCCAGCAGCTTGCCGGGACAGGGACGGTCATATGGCTACACCTTC,CASSLPGQGRSYGYTF
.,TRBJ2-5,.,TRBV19,TGTGCCAGTAGTACCCCCCCCCAGGAGACCCAGTACTTC,CASSTPPQETQYF